Detailed here is one TCR beta chain. This entry belongs to a study of shared clonotypes between healthy human individuals. The repertoire was sequenced with immunoSEQ multiplex PCR; TCRdb's copy has only in-frame clones and lacks some. The repertoire includes around 720,000 clones, more than 70% of them detected once, and 1.5% to 2% sits in the top ten. Germline lookup yields CDR1 GTSNPN and CDR2 SVGIG (reference sequence). There are 11 residues in the CDR3. V lost 5 bases, J lost 4 bases, and 5 bases lay in between. The chain couples TRBV30 to TRBJ1-4; D is unclear. The sequencing sample was made of memory CD4+ T cells sorted from blood. Subset meaning: CD45RA-negative fraction. The receptor's source is a woman aged 25 to 39 in good health. This CDR3 reads CAWGLNEKLFF. DNA for the CDR3: TGTGCCTGGGGTCTTAATGAAAAACTGTTTTTT.